This T cell receptor (beta chain) comes out of a study of T cells in Graves' hyperthyroidism and ophthalmopathy. Germline CDR1 and CDR2: KGHDR and SFDVKD. The length of the CDR3 is 16 residues. With 3 bases clipped from V and 4 bases from J, the junction kept 10 bases outside the gene matches. Graves' hyperthyroidism was deemed stable given no ophthalmopathy progression within 18 months. Amplification of TCR beta CDR3 regions used RNA as the template. The HTBI primer set served for first-round RT-PCR of the TCR CDR3. Via MiXCR, TCRdb re-called the multiplex PCR reads, giving one row per CDR3 protein. The sample lists a few hundred thousand distinct CDR3 sequences; about half were seen once. A few counts support this clonotype.

The TCR was taken from a woman between 18 and 29 years old with Graves' hyperthyroidism. The V and J genes are TRBV24-1 and TRBJ2-5; TRBD2 matches at 7 bases. The specimen sequenced was peripheral blood or thyroid tissue (not recorded which). This CDR3 is CATSDLAGEGRETQYF. The CDR3 nucleotides read TGTGCCACCAGTGATCTCGCGGGAGAGGGCCGAGAGACCCAGTACTTC.